This is a list of T cell receptor beta chains from one sample in a study of blood T cell repertoires in COVID-19. The assay was immunoSEQ multiplex PCR, and TCRdb's table has in-frame clones only and misses some. The table lists about 300,000 clones, under 90% of them singletons. The sequenced sample was peripheral blood. The origin of the receptors is a woman in her twenties or thirties with COVID-19, enrolled during active disease. Both conserved end residues are part of each CDR3. Fields, in order: D gene, CDR3 length, clone size, J gene, V gene, CDR3 protein, CDR3 DNA. The D gene is left open where the match is weak. A row's size may be missing; if present it is once, few, many or a size class.

D gene: TRBD1
CDR3 length: 14
clone size: -
J gene: TRBJ2-2
V gene: TRBV6-5
CDR3 protein: CASSPQGAIGELFF
CDR3 DNA: TGTGCCAGCAGTCCACAGGGGGCGATCGGGGAGCTGTTTTTT

D gene: -
CDR3 length: 14
clone size: once
J gene: TRBJ1-1
V gene: TRBV6-2/TRBV6-3
CDR3 protein: CASSYSRVSTEAFF
CDR3 DNA: TGTGCCAGCAGTTACTCGAGGGTAAGCACTGAAGCTTTCTTT

D gene: -
CDR3 length: 12
clone size: -
J gene: TRBJ1-2
V gene: TRBV19
CDR3 protein: CASSILAGGYTF
CDR3 DNA: TGTGCCAGTAGTATACTTGCGGGGGGCTACACCTTC

D gene: -
CDR3 length: 12
clone size: -
J gene: TRBJ2-2
V gene: TRBV5-4
CDR3 protein: CASSSQGRELFF
CDR3 DNA: TGTGCCAGCAGCTCTCAGGGGAGGGAGCTGTTTTTT

D gene: -
CDR3 length: 16
clone size: -
J gene: TRBJ1-5
V gene: TRBV1
CDR3 protein: CTSSQGRFRRVQPQHF
CDR3 DNA: TGCACCAGCAGCCAGGGGAGGTTCAGGCGGGTTCAGCCCCAGCATTTT

D gene: -
CDR3 length: 16
clone size: -
J gene: TRBJ2-1
V gene: TRBV4-1
CDR3 protein: CASSQERAPPYNEQFF
CDR3 DNA: TGCGCCAGCAGCCAAGAGAGGGCCCCGCCCTACAATGAGCAGTTCTTC

D gene: -
CDR3 length: 14
clone size: -
J gene: TRBJ1-2
V gene: TRBV5-6
CDR3 protein: CASSRTGILYGYTF
CDR3 DNA: TGTGCCAGCAGCCGAACCGGGATCCTCTATGGCTACACCTTC

D gene: -
CDR3 length: 15
clone size: -
J gene: TRBJ2-5
V gene: TRBV27
CDR3 protein: CASSFRVGYQETQYF
CDR3 DNA: TGTGCCAGCAGTTTCAGGGTAGGATACCAAGAGACCCAGTACTTC

D gene: -
CDR3 length: 12
clone size: -
J gene: TRBJ2-1
V gene: TRBV28
CDR3 protein: CASSTPILEQFF
CDR3 DNA: TGTGCCAGCAGCACACCGATTCTTGAGCAGTTCTTC

D gene: -
CDR3 length: 14
clone size: -
J gene: TRBJ1-2
V gene: TRBV5-4
CDR3 protein: CASSSGGKNYGYTF
CDR3 DNA: TGTGCCAGCAGCTCCGGGGGGAAGAACTATGGCTACACCTTC

D gene: -
CDR3 length: 15
clone size: -
J gene: TRBJ1-5
V gene: TRBV5-5
CDR3 protein: CASSLGGTINQPQHF
CDR3 DNA: TGTGCCAGCAGCTTGGGGGGGACTATTAATCAGCCCCAGCATTTT

D gene: TRBD1
CDR3 length: 15
clone size: -
J gene: TRBJ1-6
V gene: TRBV14
CDR3 protein: CASSLGQGASSPLHF
CDR3 DNA: TGTGCCAGCAGCCTAGGACAGGGGGCGAGTTCACCCCTCCACTTT

D gene: TRBD1
CDR3 length: 14
clone size: -
J gene: TRBJ1-5
V gene: TRBV2
CDR3 protein: CASSVQGARQPQHF
CDR3 DNA: TGTGCCAGCAGTGTCCAGGGGGCGCGTCAGCCCCAGCATTTT

D gene: TRBD1
CDR3 length: 14
clone size: -
J gene: TRBJ2-7
V gene: TRBV27
CDR3 protein: CASSTRTGPYEQYF
CDR3 DNA: TGTGCCAGCAGTACACGGACAGGGCCCTACGAGCAGTACTTC

D gene: -
CDR3 length: 15
clone size: -
J gene: TRBJ1-2
V gene: TRBV2
CDR3 protein: CASSNRLFTNYGYTF
CDR3 DNA: TGTGCCAGCAGTAACAGGTTATTCACTAACTATGGCTACACCTTC

D gene: -
CDR3 length: 13
clone size: -
J gene: TRBJ2-3
V gene: TRBV9
CDR3 protein: CASSLGGTDTQYF
CDR3 DNA: TGTGCCAGCAGTCTGGGGGGTACAGATACGCAGTATTTT

D gene: -
CDR3 length: 16
clone size: -
J gene: TRBJ2-5
V gene: TRBV5-4
CDR3 protein: CASSGSAGWAQETQYF
CDR3 DNA: TGTGCCAGCAGCGGGTCGGCAGGGTGGGCACAAGAGACCCAGTACTTC

D gene: -
CDR3 length: 14
clone size: -
J gene: TRBJ1-1
V gene: TRBV19
CDR3 protein: CASSFGGGGTEAFF
CDR3 DNA: TGTGCCAGTAGCTTTGGGGGAGGGGGCACTGAAGCTTTCTTT

D gene: TRBD1
CDR3 length: 15
clone size: -
J gene: TRBJ1-2
V gene: TRBV6-6
CDR3 protein: CASSLPGQGAGGYTF
CDR3 DNA: TGTGCCAGCAGTCTACCGGGACAGGGGGCTGGTGGCTACACCTTC

D gene: -
CDR3 length: 15
clone size: once
J gene: TRBJ1-2
V gene: TRBV19
CDR3 protein: CASSSLFPGRRGYTF
CDR3 DNA: TGTGCCAGTAGTTCCTTATTTCCGGGTCGGAGGGGCTACACCTTC

D gene: TRBD2
CDR3 length: 14
clone size: -
J gene: TRBJ2-5
V gene: TRBV5-5
CDR3 protein: CASSLSSGEETQYF
CDR3 DNA: TGTGCCAGCAGCTTGTCAAGCGGGGAAGAGACCCAGTACTTC

D gene: -
CDR3 length: 14
clone size: -
J gene: TRBJ2-3
V gene: TRBV9
CDR3 protein: CASSPWGGTDTQYF
CDR3 DNA: TGTGCCAGCAGTCCATGGGGGGGCACAGATACGCAGTATTTT

D gene: -
CDR3 length: 14
clone size: -
J gene: TRBJ1-1
V gene: TRBV5-1
CDR3 protein: CASSLGGGASEAFF
CDR3 DNA: TGCGCCAGCAGCTTGGGAGGGGGGGCGAGTGAAGCTTTCTTT

D gene: -
CDR3 length: 16
clone size: -
J gene: TRBJ1-5
V gene: TRBV21-1
CDR3 protein: CASSKGGLNSNQPQHF
CDR3 DNA: TGTGCCAGCAGCAAAGGGGGACTAAATAGCAATCAGCCCCAGCATTTT

D gene: TRBD1
CDR3 length: 12
clone size: -
J gene: TRBJ1-1
V gene: TRBV3-1/TRBV3-2
CDR3 protein: CASSLGDSEAFF
CDR3 DNA: TGTGCCAGCAGCTTAGGGGACAGTGAAGCTTTCTTT

D gene: -
CDR3 length: 15
clone size: -
J gene: TRBJ1-2
V gene: TRBV18
CDR3 protein: CASSPGEPSSYGYTF
CDR3 DNA: TGTGCCAGCTCACCGGGCGAGCCGAGTTCTTATGGCTACACCTTC

D gene: -
CDR3 length: 16
clone size: once
J gene: TRBJ2-3
V gene: TRBV15
CDR3 protein: CATSRVWPGYGNTQYF
CDR3 DNA: TGTGCCACCAGCAGAGTATGGCCAGGGTACGGAAATACGCAGTATTTT

D gene: TRBD1
CDR3 length: 16
clone size: -
J gene: TRBJ1-2
V gene: TRBV27
CDR3 protein: CASSFVTGGANYGYTF
CDR3 DNA: TGTGCCAGCAGTTTTGTAACAGGGGGGGCTAACTATGGCTACACCTTC

D gene: TRBD1
CDR3 length: 16
clone size: -
J gene: TRBJ2-2
V gene: TRBV2
CDR3 protein: CASSFTGGAGTGELFF
CDR3 DNA: TGTGCCAGCAGTTTTACAGGGGGCGCGGGCACCGGGGAGCTGTTTTTT

D gene: -
CDR3 length: 11
clone size: -
J gene: TRBJ2-6
V gene: TRBV20-1
CDR3 protein: CSARGANVLTF
CDR3 DNA: TGCAGTGCTCGTGGGGCCAACGTCCTGACTTTC

D gene: -
CDR3 length: 15
clone size: few
J gene: TRBJ2-5
V gene: TRBV4-1
CDR3 protein: CASSQAQGLQETQYF
CDR3 DNA: TGCGCCAGCAGCCAAGCCCAGGGACTGCAAGAGACCCAGTACTTC

D gene: TRBD2
CDR3 length: 15
clone size: -
J gene: TRBJ2-3
V gene: TRBV7-9
CDR3 protein: CASRPQLAGTDTQYF
CDR3 DNA: TGTGCCAGCAGACCTCAACTAGCGGGCACAGATACGCAGTATTTT

D gene: -
CDR3 length: 15
clone size: -
J gene: TRBJ2-5
V gene: TRBV7-2
CDR3 protein: CASSMRGGYQETQYF
CDR3 DNA: TGTGCCAGCAGTATGAGGGGGGGGTACCAAGAGACCCAGTACTTC

D gene: TRBD1
CDR3 length: 19
clone size: -
J gene: TRBJ2-6
V gene: TRBV7-9
CDR3 protein: CASSLIRTGGITGANVLTF
CDR3 DNA: TGTGCCAGCAGCTTAATAAGGACAGGGGGAATAACTGGGGCCAACGTCCTGACTTTC

D gene: TRBD2
CDR3 length: 15
clone size: -
J gene: TRBJ2-3
V gene: TRBV29-1
CDR3 protein: CSVLVTSGGTDTQYF
CDR3 DNA: TGCAGCGTCCTCGTGACTAGCGGGGGGACAGATACGCAGTATTTT

D gene: TRBD1
CDR3 length: 15
clone size: -
J gene: TRBJ1-1
V gene: TRBV5-4
CDR3 protein: CASSTYRGTNTEAFF
CDR3 DNA: TGTGCCAGCAGCACTTACAGGGGGACGAACACTGAAGCTTTCTTT

D gene: TRBD2
CDR3 length: 15
clone size: -
J gene: TRBJ2-5
V gene: TRBV4-2
CDR3 protein: CASSQGSGGEETQYF
CDR3 DNA: TGTGCCAGCAGCCAAGGTAGCGGGGGGGAAGAGACCCAGTACTTC

D gene: -
CDR3 length: 16
clone size: -
J gene: TRBJ1-3
V gene: TRBV4-2
CDR3 protein: CASSQAGALSGNTIYF
CDR3 DNA: TGTGCCAGCAGCCAAGCAGGGGCCCTCTCCGGAAACACCATATATTTT

D gene: -
CDR3 length: 15
clone size: few
J gene: TRBJ1-1
V gene: TRBV6-6
CDR3 protein: CASSYLEGGNTEAFF
CDR3 DNA: TGTGCCAGCAGTTACCTTGAAGGGGGGAACACTGAAGCTTTCTTT

D gene: TRBD2
CDR3 length: 18
clone size: -
J gene: TRBJ2-1
V gene: TRBV18
CDR3 protein: CASSPPTSGGALYNEQFF
CDR3 DNA: TGTGCCAGCTCACCACCGACTAGCGGGGGGGCTTTATACAATGAGCAGTTCTTC

D gene: TRBD1
CDR3 length: 14
clone size: -
J gene: TRBJ1-2
V gene: TRBV5-4
CDR3 protein: CASSRQGSGFGYTF
CDR3 DNA: TGTGCCAGCAGCCGACAGGGAAGTGGCTTTGGCTACACCTTC

D gene: -
CDR3 length: 16
clone size: -
J gene: TRBJ2-3
V gene: TRBV18
CDR3 protein: CASSPVAPRGLDTQYF
CDR3 DNA: TGTGCCAGCTCACCGGTGGCCCCCAGGGGTCTAGATACGCAGTATTTT

D gene: -
CDR3 length: 17
clone size: once
J gene: TRBJ2-1
V gene: TRBV4-2
CDR3 protein: CASSTAGAASPYNEQFF
CDR3 DNA: TGTGCCAGCAGCACCGCGGGGGCCGCTTCTCCCTACAATGAGCAGTTCTTC

D gene: TRBD2
CDR3 length: 14
clone size: -
J gene: TRBJ2-5
V gene: TRBV3-1/TRBV3-2
CDR3 protein: CASSLGTSLETQYF
CDR3 DNA: TGTGCCAGCAGCCTCGGGACTAGCTTGGAGACCCAGTACTTC

D gene: TRBD1
CDR3 length: 13
clone size: -
J gene: TRBJ1-2
V gene: TRBV2
CDR3 protein: CASRTGRSYGYTF
CDR3 DNA: TGTGCCAGCAGGACAGGGCGTTCTTATGGCTACACCTTC

D gene: TRBD2
CDR3 length: 17
clone size: -
J gene: TRBJ2-3
V gene: TRBV7-9
CDR3 protein: CASSPGLAGGVGSTQYF
CDR3 DNA: TGTGCCAGCAGCCCCGGACTAGCGGGGGGGGTTGGGAGTACGCAGTATTTT

D gene: -
CDR3 length: 16
clone size: -
J gene: TRBJ1-1
V gene: TRBV4-2
CDR3 protein: CASSQDAGTSLAEAFF
CDR3 DNA: TGTGCCAGCAGCCAGGATGCCGGGACATCCCTGGCTGAAGCTTTCTTT

D gene: TRBD1
CDR3 length: 14
clone size: few
J gene: TRBJ2-4
V gene: TRBV5-4
CDR3 protein: CASRPGQGFDIQYF
CDR3 DNA: TGTGCCAGCAGACCGGGACAGGGTTTTGACATTCAGTACTTC

D gene: -
CDR3 length: 16
clone size: -
J gene: TRBJ1-4
V gene: TRBV15
CDR3 protein: CATSRGGRGTNEKLFF
CDR3 DNA: TGTGCCACCAGCAGAGGGGGCCGCGGAACTAATGAAAAACTGTTTTTT

D gene: TRBD1
CDR3 length: 15
clone size: -
J gene: TRBJ1-6
V gene: TRBV7-3
CDR3 protein: CASSLMGQGNSPLHF
CDR3 DNA: TGTGCCAGCAGCTTAATGGGACAGGGTAATTCACCCCTCCACTTT

D gene: TRBD1
CDR3 length: 15
clone size: few
J gene: TRBJ2-7
V gene: TRBV5-1
CDR3 protein: CASSLGQGSSYEQYF
CDR3 DNA: TGCGCCAGCAGCTTAGGACAGGGGAGCTCCTACGAGCAGTACTTC